A selection of T cell receptor beta chains follows, all from one sample in a study of shared clonotypes between healthy human individuals. Only in-frame clones appear in the TCRdb table, and some are missing; sequencing was by immunoSEQ multiplex PCR. The table records hundreds of thousands of clones, around 96% of them present only once. Sequencing was performed on naive CD8+ T cells sorted from blood. All receptors derive from a woman in her thirties in good health. Both conserved end residues are trimmed from each CDR3.

V gene: TRBV9; J gene: TRBJ2-3; CDR3 protein: ASSVGGVVADTQY
V gene: TRBV27; J gene: TRBJ1-5; CDR3 protein: ASSLAGNQPQH
V gene: TRBV4-2; J gene: TRBJ2-7; CDR3 protein: ASSHGTTSSYEQY
V gene: TRBV19; J gene: TRBJ1-2; CDR3 protein: ASSRRRQESLYGYT
V gene: TRBV7-8; J gene: TRBJ2-1; CDR3 protein: ASSPLGQGVRDEQF
V gene: TRBV27; J gene: TRBJ1-3; CDR3 protein: ASSSLTGNTIY
V gene: TRBV7-2; J gene: TRBJ1-1; CDR3 protein: ASSIRRGNTEAF
V gene: TRBV7-9; J gene: TRBJ1-3; CDR3 protein: ASSLASQGSAGNTIY
V gene: TRBV9; J gene: TRBJ2-2; CDR3 protein: ASSFTGAGELF
V gene: TRBV19; J gene: TRBJ2-1; CDR3 protein: ASSIARGNEQF
V gene: TRBV5-5; J gene: TRBJ1-3; CDR3 protein: ASSNGRNGRNTIY
V gene: TRBV2; J gene: TRBJ1-4; CDR3 protein: ASFSGTGYNEKLF
V gene: TRBV28; J gene: TRBJ1-2; CDR3 protein: ASQRRDGDYGYT
V gene: TRBV7-8; J gene: TRBJ2-7; CDR3 protein: ASSLDLAGDEQY
V gene: TRBV11-2; J gene: TRBJ2-3; CDR3 protein: ASSYGGSVLTDTQY
V gene: TRBV27; J gene: TRBJ1-3; CDR3 protein: ASSLRPFSGNTIY
V gene: TRBV9; J gene: TRBJ2-7; CDR3 protein: ASSVGMTGGIYEQY
V gene: TRBV7-9; J gene: TRBJ1-2; CDR3 protein: ASSPGLNYGYT